Listed here is a single T cell receptor (beta chain). Its antigen is still unknown. The PCR contained 60 Vbeta and 13 Jbeta primers. TCRdb's copy holds only in-frame clones and misses some; the assay was immunoSEQ multiplex PCR. The sample holds approximately 210,000 clones; 87% are singletons and the top ten take 1% to 1.5%. Germline V gene sequence: CDR1 SQVTM, CDR2 ANQGSEA. Trimming took off 4 bases at V and 6 bases at J, with 15 bases between the two ends. The CDR3 has 14 residues. The data were taken from a study of cytomegalovirus exposure and HLA in healthy donors. Study-wide results and limits: No immune exposure information besides CMV serostatus was available.

The TCR was taken from a man aged 25-40 years in good health and CMV-seronegative. Material for sequencing was PBMCs. The V call is TRBV29-1, the J call TRBJ1-4; D remains ambiguous. The CDR3 here is CSVGLWEGDEKLFF. Here the CDR3 DNA reads TGCAGCGTTGGATTGTGGGAGGGTGATGAAAAACTGTTTTTT.